The sample holds a few counts of the clone carrying this TCR beta chain. No antigen is known for it. From the RT-PCR reads, TCRdb called clonotypes with MiXCR, one entry per CDR3 protein. The data hold roughly 650,000 distinct CDR3 sequences, with around 14% observed a single time. These data come from a study of response to subunit inactivated influenza vaccine. Study-wide results and caveats: Authors proposed each seasonal influenza vaccination draws in few new T cells.

This clonotype was sampled from a man in his fifties who received an inactivated influenza vaccine. Here the sequenced sample was PBMCs from blood, taken 11 to 12 days after vaccination.

The CDR3 DNA follows: TGTGCCAGCAGTTACCGGGACAGGGCTTTCTTT. Translation gives CASSYRDRAFF. The rearrangement joins TRBV6-5 to TRBJ1-1; 8 nucleotides align to TRBD1. CDR1 and CDR2 (germline): MNHEY, SVGAGI. The CDR3 length is 11 residues. Trimming removed 2 bases from V and 11 bases from J; junction bases left unmatched: 1.